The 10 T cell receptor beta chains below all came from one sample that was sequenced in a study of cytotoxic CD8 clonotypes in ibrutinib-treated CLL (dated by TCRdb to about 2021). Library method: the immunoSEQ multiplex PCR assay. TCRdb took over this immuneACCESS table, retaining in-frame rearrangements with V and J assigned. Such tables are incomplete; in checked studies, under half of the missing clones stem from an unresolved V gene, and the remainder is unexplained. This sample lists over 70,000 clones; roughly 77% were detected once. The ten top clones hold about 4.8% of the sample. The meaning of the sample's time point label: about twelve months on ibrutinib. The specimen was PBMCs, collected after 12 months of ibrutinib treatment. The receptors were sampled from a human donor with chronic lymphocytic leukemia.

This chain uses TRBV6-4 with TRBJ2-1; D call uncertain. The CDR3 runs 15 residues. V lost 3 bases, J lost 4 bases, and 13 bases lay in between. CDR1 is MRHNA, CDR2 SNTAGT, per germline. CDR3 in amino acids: CASSEAEGPYNEQFF. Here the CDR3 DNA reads TGTGCCAGCAGTGAGGCAGAAGGACCTTACAATGAGCAGTTCTTC.

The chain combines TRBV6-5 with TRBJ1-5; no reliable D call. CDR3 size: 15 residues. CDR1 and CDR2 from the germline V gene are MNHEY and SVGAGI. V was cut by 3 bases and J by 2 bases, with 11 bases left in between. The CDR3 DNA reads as TGTGCCAGCAGTTATTCGAATTGGCGCAATCAGCCCCAGCATTTT. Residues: CASSYSNWRNQPQHF.

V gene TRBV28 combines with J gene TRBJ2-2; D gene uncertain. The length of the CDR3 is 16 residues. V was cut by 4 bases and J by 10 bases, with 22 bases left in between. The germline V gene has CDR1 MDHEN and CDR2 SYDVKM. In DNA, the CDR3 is TGTGCCAGCAGTTCCCTGGGTGGGAACACCGTTGAGGAGCTGTTTTTT. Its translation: CASSSLGGNTVEELFF.

CDR3 amino acids: CASSPGPTASYGYTF. In DNA form, the CDR3 reads TGTGCCAGCAGCCCGGGCCCGACAGCCTCCTATGGCTACACCTTC. The chain combines TRBV7-2 with TRBJ1-2, with D maybe TRBD1 (5 bases). This CDR3 is 15 amino acids long. V lost 5 bases and J lost 4, with 17 bases in between. In germline, CDR1 is SGHTA, CDR2 FQGNSA.

The CDR3 region has the DNA TGTGCCAGCAGGGGACAGGGGACAGATACGCAGTATTTT. Amino acids: CASRGQGTDTQYF. The chain uses TRBV6-5 and TRBJ2-3, with 10 bases aligning to TRBD1. Trimming cost V 6 bases and J 3 bases; bases outside gene matches: 0. This CDR3 has 13 residues. Germline V lookup: CDR1 MNHEY, CDR2 SVGAGI.

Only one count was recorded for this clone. The CDR3: CASSFPGTGISRYEQYF. In DNA form, the CDR3 reads TGTGCCAGCAGTTTCCCCGGGACAGGGATTTCCCGGTACGAGCAGTACTTC. This chain connects TRBV28 to TRBJ2-7; 9 positions agree with TRBD1. The CDR3 is 17 residues long. Germline V gene sequence: CDR1 MDHEN, CDR2 SYDVKM. V lost 3 bases to trimming and J lost 4 bases; unmatched junction nucleotides: 13.

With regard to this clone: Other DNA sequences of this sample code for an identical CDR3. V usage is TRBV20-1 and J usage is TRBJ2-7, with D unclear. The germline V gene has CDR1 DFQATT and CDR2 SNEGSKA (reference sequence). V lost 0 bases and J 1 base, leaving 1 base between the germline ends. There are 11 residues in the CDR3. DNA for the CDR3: TGCAGTGCTAGAGATTCCTACGAGCAGTACTTC. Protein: CSARDSYEQYF.

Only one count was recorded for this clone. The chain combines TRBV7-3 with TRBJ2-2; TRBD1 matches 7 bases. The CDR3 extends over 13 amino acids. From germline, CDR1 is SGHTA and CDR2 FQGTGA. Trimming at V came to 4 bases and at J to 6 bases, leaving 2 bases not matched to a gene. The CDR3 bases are TGTGCCAGCAGCTCAGACAGGGCCGGGGAGCTGTTTTTT. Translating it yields CASSSDRAGELFF. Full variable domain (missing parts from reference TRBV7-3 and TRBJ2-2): GAGVSQTPSNKVTEKGKYVELRCDPISGHTALYWYRQSLGQGPEFLIYFQGTGAADDSGLPNDRFFAVRPEGSVSTLKIQRTERGDSAVYLCASSSDRAGELFFGEGSRLTVL.

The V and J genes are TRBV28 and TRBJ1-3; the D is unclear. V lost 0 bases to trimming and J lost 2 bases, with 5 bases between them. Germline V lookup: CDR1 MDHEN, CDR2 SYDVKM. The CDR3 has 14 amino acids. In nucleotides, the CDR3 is TGTGCCAGCAGTTTATGGCAGACTGGAAACACCATATATTTT. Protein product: CASSLWQTGNTIYF.

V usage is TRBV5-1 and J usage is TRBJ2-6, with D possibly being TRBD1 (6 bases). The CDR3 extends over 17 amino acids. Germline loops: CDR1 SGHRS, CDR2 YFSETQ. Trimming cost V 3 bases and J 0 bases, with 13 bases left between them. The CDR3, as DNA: TGCGCCAGCAGCTGGGGGCCCGGAAGCTCTGGGGCCAACGTCCTGACTTTC. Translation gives CASSWGPGSSGANVLTF. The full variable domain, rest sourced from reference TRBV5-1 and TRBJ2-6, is KAGVTQTPRYLIKTRGQQVTLSCSPISGHRSVSWYQQTPGQGLQFLFEYFSETQRNKGNFPGRFSGRQFSNSRSEMNVSTLELGDSALYLCASSWGPGSSGANVLTFGAGSRLTVL.